This TCR beta chain comes out of a study of Graves' ophthalmopathy and Graves' hyperthyroidism. Study-wide points: Blood also held most thyroid clonotypes expanded above 0.001 frequency. The model flagged ophthalmopathy progression at over 60% sensitivity and 72% to 85% specificity.

Researchers took RNA transcripts and amplified TCR beta CDR3 regions from them. Scientists carried out first-round RT-PCR using HTBI primers and then a second-round multiplex PCR. In TCRdb, the multiplex PCR reads were re-called with MiXCR into one record per CDR3 protein. The data show about 1.1 million distinct CDR3 sequences, 36% seen once. Uncontrolled infections, other autoimmune diseases, pregnancy or lactation barred patients from enrollment. This CDR3 comprises 16 residues. Trimming stripped 2 bases from V and 0 bases from J, with 16 bases between. Germline loops: CDR1 DFQATT, CDR2 SNEGSKA (reference sequence). Comment on this clonotype: The antigen is unknown.

The origin of this receptor is an adult man with Graves' hyperthyroidism. Sequencing input: peripheral blood or thyroid tissue (not recorded which). This sequence joins TRBV20-1 and TRBJ1-1; D perhaps matches TRBD1 (5 bases). In DNA form, the CDR3 reads TGCAGTGCTAGACTGGGGCGGGATGGCATGAACACTGAAGCTTTCTTT. It encodes CSARLGRDGMNTEAFF.